These 20 T cell receptor beta chains were all obtained from the same sample, sequenced in a study of shared clonotypes between healthy human individuals. The table came from immunoSEQ multiplex PCR; TCRdb's copy has only in-frame clones and leaves some out. The table includes millions of clones, roughly 95% detected once. Specimen: naive CD4+ T cells sorted from blood. Subset: CD45RA+ positively selected. These receptors all stem from a man aged 18 to 30 in good health.

Comment on this clone: Additional DNA sequences in this sample encode the identical CDR3. The rearrangement uses TRBV5-1 and TRBJ1-1; D is unclear. The V end lost 0 bases, the J end lost 1 base, and 10 bases lay between the germline ends. Looked up from germline, CDR1 is SGHRS and CDR2 is YFSETQ. The CDR3 is 15 amino acids. The CDR3 protein is CASSLGGTKNTEAFF. CDR3 bases: TGCGCCAGCAGCTTGGGGGGTACCAAGAACACTGAAGCTTTCTTT. Full variable domain (outside the CDR3, taken from reference TRBV5-1 and TRBJ1-1): KAGVTQTPRYLIKTRGQQVTLSCSPISGHRSVSWYQQTPGQGLQFLFEYFSETQRNKGNFPGRFSGRQFSNSRSEMNVSTLELGDSALYLCASSLGGTKNTEAFFGQGTRLTVV.

The rearrangement joins TRBV5-4 to TRBJ1-2; D uncertain. V dropped 1 base and J dropped 1 base, with 8 bases sitting between them. The CDR3 has 14 residues. CDR1 and CDR2 from the germline V gene are SGHNT and YYREEE (reference sequence). The CDR3 loop is CASSLQEINYGYTF. CDR3 coding DNA: TGTGCCAGCAGCTTGCAGGAGATTAACTATGGCTACACCTTC.

The rearrangement uses TRBV25-1 and TRBJ1-2; TRBD1 is a possible D gene (6 bases). The CDR3 sequence is 13 residues long. From germline, CDR1 is MGHDK and CDR2 SYGVNS. V was pared by 8 bases and J by 8 bases, with 18 bases between. In nucleotides, the CDR3 is TGTGCCAGCGGCCAGACAGGACAGTTCGGCTACACCTTC. Translating it yields CASGQTGQFGYTF.

This clone occurred once. V is TRBV5-4 and J is TRBJ2-7; TRBD1 matches at 9 bases. Looked up from germline, CDR1 is SGHNT and CDR2 is YYREEE (reference sequence). V lost 4 bases to trimming and J lost 5 bases; unmatched junction nucleotides: 13. This CDR3 is built from 16 residues. The CDR3 nucleotides read TGTGCCAGCAGCCAACTACTTGGACAGGGGAATCACGAGCAGTACTTC. This codes for CASSQLLGQGNHEQYF.

The count of this clone is one. The chain links TRBV9 to TRBJ2-7; 9 bases line up with TRBD2. The J segment lost 3 bases and the V segment lost 4 bases, leaving 8 bases of the junction unmatched. The CDR3 loop spans 15 amino acids. In germline, CDR1 is SGDLS, CDR2 YYNGEE. The CDR3 here is CASSPRLAVLYEQYF. The CDR3 bases are TGTGCCAGCAGCCCCCGACTAGCGGTTCTCTACGAGCAGTACTTC.

The CDR3 spells CASRKGGGSYNEQFF. The CDR3, as DNA: TGTGCCAGCAGAAAAGGGGGGGGCTCCTACAATGAGCAGTTCTTC. V is TRBV2 and J is TRBJ2-1; maybe TRBD2 (7 bases). The CDR3 sequence is 15 residues long. The V end lost 6 bases, the J end lost 0 bases, and 12 bases lay between the germline ends. CDR1 and CDR2 from the germline V gene are SNHLY and FYNNEI.

The V and J genes are TRBV10-3 and TRBJ1-3; D is uncertain. This CDR3 has 15 amino acids. V was shortened by 5 bases and J by 3 bases, with 14 bases between the two germline ends. Per germline, CDR1 ENHRY and CDR2 SYGVKD. CDR3 sequence reads: CAISQDGVRGNTIYF. Here the CDR3 DNA reads TGTGCCATCAGTCAGGATGGGGTTCGTGGAAACACCATATATTTT.

The rearrangement joins TRBV7-2 to TRBJ2-2, with 7 bases identical to TRBD2. The CDR3 sequence is 16 residues long. With V trimmed by 1 base and J by 5 bases, 7 bases remained unmatched. Germline lookup yields CDR1 SGHTA and CDR2 FQGNSA. This CDR3 is CASSLVGSSGTGELFF. CDR3 nucleotide sequence: TGTGCCAGCAGCTTAGTTGGGAGTAGCGGGACCGGGGAGCTGTTTTTT. The variable domain in full, completed from reference TRBV7-2 and TRBJ2-2, reads GAGVSQSPSNKVTEKGKDVELRCDPISGHTALYWYRQSLGQGLEFLIYFQGNSAPDKSGLPSDRFSAERTGGSVSTLTIQRTQQEDSAVYLCASSLVGSSGTGELFFGEGSRLTVL.

The CDR3 nucleotides read TGCGCCAGCAGCTTGGCCGGCGGGGGGGCCAAGGGCGAGCAGTACTTC. Translated: CASSLAGGGAKGEQYF. The gene calls are TRBV5-1 and TRBJ2-7, with 9 bases aligning to TRBD2. This CDR3 is 16 amino acids long. J gave up 6 bases and V 0 bases, and 10 bases lay outside the gene matches. CDR1 is SGHRS and CDR2 is YFSETQ in the germline V gene.

The chain employs TRBV7-9 and TRBJ2-7, with 10 nucleotides matching TRBD1. The J segment lost 6 bases and the V segment lost 5 bases, leaving 4 bases of the junction unmatched. The CDR3 has 13 amino acids. Germline CDR1 is SEHNR and CDR2 is FQNEAQ (reference sequence). The CDR3 loop is CASSQGQGSEQYF. CDR3 coding DNA: TGTGCCAGCAGCCAGGGACAGGGGAGCGAGCAGTACTTC. Drawing the rest from reference TRBV7-9 and TRBJ2-7, the complete variable domain is DTGVSQNPRHKITKRGQNVTFRCDPISEHNRLYWYRQTLGQGPEFLTYFQNEAQLEKSRLLSDRFSAERPKGSFSTLEIQRTEQGDSAMYLCASSQGQGSEQYFGPGTRLTVT.

The CDR3 DNA sequence: TGCGCCAGCAGCCAACCGGGACAGGGTTCTGGTGAGCAGTTCTTC. It specifies CASSQPGQGSGEQFF. The V call is TRBV4-1, the J call TRBJ2-1, with 9 bases identical to TRBD1. Germline V gene lookup returns CDR1 MGHRA and CDR2 YSYEKL. Trimming cost V 2 bases and J 9 bases; bases outside gene matches: 8. This CDR3 has 15 residues.

The chain couples TRBV5-4 to TRBJ2-3, with TRBD2 identical over 9 bases. The V gene's germline CDR1 is SGHNT and CDR2 YYREEE (reference sequence). The CDR3 contains 16 residues. V gave up 0 bases and J gave up 3 bases; unmatched junction bases: 5. CDR3 DNA: TGTGCCAGCAGCTTGGACGCGGGAGGGCCGACAGATACGCAGTATTTT. Translation gives CASSLDAGGPTDTQYF.

This chain links TRBV4-2 with TRBJ1-3; unclear D gene. CDR3 size: 16 residues. The germline V gene has CDR1 LGHNA and CDR2 YNFKEQ. V dropped 1 base and J dropped 0 bases, with 10 bases sitting between them. CDR3 protein: CASSQGVRSSGNTIYF. The CDR3 DNA follows: TGTGCCAGCAGCCAAGGGGTTCGGAGCTCTGGAAACACCATATATTTT.

A remark on this clone: Other nucleotide sequences from this sample produce the same CDR3. The rearrangement joins TRBV18 to TRBJ2-7; a possible D gene is TRBD2 (6 bases). Germline CDR1 is KGHSH and CDR2 is LQKENI. The CDR3 loop spans 14 amino acids. V was trimmed by 6 bases and J by 3 bases, leaving 15 bases between them. The CDR3 spells CASSPGTSSYEQYF. CDR3 bases: TGTGCCAGCTCCCCCGGGACTTCAAGCTACGAGCAGTACTTC.

This clone was detected only once. The CDR3 bases are TGTGCCAGCAGTCCCCTGGCACGGTACAATGAGCAGTTCTTC. It translates to CASSPLARYNEQFF. The J gene is TRBJ2-1, the V gene TRBV27; unclear D gene. V was clipped by 5 bases and J by 4 bases, with 12 bases between them. Germline CDR1 reads MNHEY; CDR2 reads SMNVEV (reference sequence). This CDR3 is 14 amino acids long.

Points on this clone: Other DNA sequences in the sample encode the same CDR3. The V gene is TRBV11-2, the J gene TRBJ2-3; possible D gene TRBD1, 5 bases. The CDR3 loop spans 15 amino acids. Germline CDR1 SGHAT, CDR2 FQNNGV. Trimming left V 0 bases short and J 0 bases short, with 7 bases between. CDR3 coding DNA: TGTGCCAGCAGCTTAGATGGGGCTAGCACAGATACGCAGTATTTT. It is translated as CASSLDGASTDTQYF.

CDR3 loop: CSSTWGMNTEAFF. Here the CDR3 DNA reads TGCAGCTCGACGTGGGGGATGAACACTGAAGCTTTCTTT. The rearrangement uses TRBV29-1 and TRBJ1-1, with D maybe TRBD1 (5 bases). The CDR3 length is 13 residues. Germline V lookup: CDR1 SQVTM, CDR2 ANQGSEA. Trimming took off 8 bases at V and 0 bases at J, with 13 bases between the two ends.

The chain uses TRBV2 and TRBJ2-3, with 10 bases matching TRBD2. Looked up from germline, CDR1 is SNHLY and CDR2 is FYNNEI. The V gene end was trimmed by 4 bases and the J gene end by 0 bases; junction bases not matched to a gene: 16. This CDR3 comprises 20 residues. This CDR3 reads CASSVALWSSGGSSTDTQYF. The CDR3 nucleotides read TGTGCCAGCAGTGTCGCTCTATGGTCTAGCGGGGGTAGTAGCACAGATACGCAGTATTTT.

This chain links TRBV18 with TRBJ1-6, with TRBD1 matching 7 bases. V was pared by 8 bases and J by 7 bases, with 8 bases of the junction left unmatched. CDR3 length: 14 residues. Germline CDR1 KGHSH, CDR2 LQKENI. CDR3 bases: TGTGCCAGCGTCGACAGGGAGGCCAATTCACCCCTCCACTTT. It is translated as CASVDREANSPLHF.

The chain recombines TRBV7-2 with TRBJ2-1, with D possibly being TRBD1 or TRBD2 (6 bases each). Per germline, CDR1 SGHTA and CDR2 FQGNSA. The V end was cut by 10 bases, the J end by 5 bases, with 15 bases between. The CDR3 extends over 13 amino acids. The CDR3 is CATGEAGNNEQFF. In nucleotides, the CDR3 is TGTGCCACAGGGGAGGCGGGTAACAATGAGCAGTTCTTC.